These 17 T cell receptor beta chains originate from one sample sequenced in a study of response to subunit inactivated influenza vaccine. TCRdb re-called the RT-PCR reads through MiXCR, storing one row per CDR3 protein. Of some 190,000 distinct CDR3 sequences in the sample, under 15% were seen once. The specimen was CD8+ T cells sorted from PBMCs, collected approximately 5 days after vaccination. These receptors were collected from a man aged 50-60 years who received an inactivated influenza vaccine.

This clonotype turned up a few times. The chain uses TRBV10-3 and TRBJ2-7, with D unclear. Germline V gives CDR1 ENHRY, CDR2 SYGVKD. This CDR3 contains 13 residues. The V and J ends lost 3 bases and 3 bases respectively, with 9 bases between them. CDR3 protein: CAISDEVRYEQYF. CDR3 sequence (DNA): TGTGCCATCAGTGATGAGGTACGCTACGAGCAGTACTTC.

The sample holds many counts of this clonotype. J is TRBJ1-1 and V is TRBV7-2, with 11 bases lining up with TRBD1. Germline V lookup: CDR1 SGHTA, CDR2 FQGNSA. The CDR3 loop spans 16 amino acids. The V and J ends lost 2 bases and 4 bases, in that order; junction bases with no gene match: 6. In nucleotides, the CDR3 is TGTGCCAGCAGCTTACTCGGACAGGGGGCGACCACTGAAGCTTTCTTT. As protein: CASSLLGQGATTEAFF.

The J gene is TRBJ2-7, the V gene TRBV7-9; D call uncertain. Germline loops: CDR1 SEHNR, CDR2 FQNEAQ (reference sequence). Trimming removed 5 bases from V and 4 bases from J, with 9 bases in between. The CDR3 is 12 residues long. CDR3: CASSPSTYEQYF. CDR3 DNA: TGTGCCAGCAGCCCCAGCACGTACGAGCAGTACTTC.

This clonotype appeared many times. V usage is TRBV7-7 and J usage is TRBJ2-5; D is ambiguous. The CDR3 is 14 residues long. Germline V gene sequence: CDR1 SSHAT, CDR2 FNYEAQ (reference sequence). V gave up 1 base and J gave up 2 bases, with 8 bases separating them. CDR3: CASSLGERQETQYF. The CDR3, as DNA: TGTGCCAGCAGCTTAGGAGAGCGTCAAGAGACCCAGTACTTC.

The chain uses TRBV29-1 and TRBJ1-2; possibly TRBD1 for D (6 bases). CDR3 length equals 16 residues. Looked up from germline, CDR1 is SQVTM and CDR2 is ANQGSEA. V lost 5 bases and J 0 bases, leaving 19 bases between the germline ends. CDR3 in amino acids: CSVITGQPRANYGYTF. CDR3 nucleotides: TGCAGCGTTATTACGGGACAACCAAGGGCTAACTATGGCTACACCTTC.

This clonotype was detected a few times. The chain recombines TRBV4-2 with TRBJ2-7; 10 bases are shared with TRBD1. Germline trimming cut 3 bases from V and 3 bases from J; bases unmatched to any gene: 5. Germline lookup yields CDR1 LGHNA and CDR2 YNFKEQ. There are 15 residues in the CDR3. The CDR3 DNA follows: TGTGCCAGCAGCCATACCGGGACAGGGGACTACGAGCAGTACTTC. It yields the protein CASSHTGTGDYEQYF.

This clonotype occurred a few times. V is TRBV6-2 or TRBV6-3 and J is TRBJ2-5, with TRBD1 identical over 9 bases. CDR3 length equals 18 residues. V lost 2 bases, J lost 3 bases, and 13 bases stayed unmatched. Germline lookup yields CDR1 MNHEY and CDR2 SVGEGT. This CDR3 is CASSYPYWGQGGEETQYF. CDR3 bases: TGTGCCAGCAGTTACCCTTACTGGGGACAGGGCGGAGAAGAGACCCAGTACTTC.

The chain recombines TRBV4-1 with TRBJ2-3; the match to TRBD2 covers 9 bases. This CDR3 contains 20 residues. Germline V gene lookup returns CDR1 MGHRA and CDR2 YSYEKL. V lost 0 bases and J lost 1; bases outside the gene matches: 14. The CDR3 spells CASSQETLSSSGSGTDTQYF. As DNA, the CDR3 is TGCGCCAGCAGCCAAGAAACTCTCTCAAGTAGCGGGAGCGGCACAGATACGCAGTATTTT.

This clonotype was observed at least ten times. The V and J genes are TRBV29-1 and TRBJ2-7; TRBD1 agrees at 8 bases. Losses at the gene ends were 1 base for V and 0 bases for J; bases not matched to a gene: 5. The CDR3 contains 15 residues. Germline values: CDR1 SQVTM, CDR2 ANQGSEA. DNA for the CDR3: TGCAGCGTTGAAGCAGGGGGCTTTAACTCCTACGAGCAGTACTTC. This gives the protein CSVEAGGFNSYEQYF.

This clonotype is deemed medium-sized (0.01 to 0.1%). The rearrangement links TRBV4-3 to TRBJ2-7; D is unresolved. Germline lookup yields CDR1 LGHNA and CDR2 YSLEER. CDR3 length: 13 amino acids. V dropped 4 bases and J dropped 3 bases, with 10 bases sitting between them. The CDR3, as DNA: TGCGCCAGCAGCCCATACTTAGACTACGAGCAGTACTTC. This sequence encodes CASSPYLDYEQYF.

The chain has TRBV5-6 and TRBJ2-4; D remains unclear. The ends were cut back, 2 bases at V and 7 bases at J, with 7 bases in the middle. CDR1 is SGHDT and CDR2 is YYEEEE in the germline V gene. The CDR3 contains 12 residues. In DNA form, the CDR3 reads TGTGCCAGCAGCTTAGGGTTCAACATTCAGTACTTC. Translated, it gives CASSLGFNIQYF.

This clonotype has only a few counts. The chain links TRBV27 to TRBJ2-7, with 7 bases aligning to TRBD1. J gave up 6 bases and V 4 bases, and 18 bases lay outside the gene matches. Germline CDR1 is MNHEY and CDR2 is SMNVEV (reference sequence). This CDR3 contains 17 residues. The chain's CDR3 is CASSSTHWEQGHREQYF. The CDR3 nucleotides read TGTGCCAGCAGTTCAACACACTGGGAACAGGGGCACCGCGAGCAGTACTTC.

To note about this clonotype: At one of its ends the junction is not consistent with the germline gene, which may arise from a read error. The V call is TRBV9, the J call TRBJ1-5; D not certain. The germline V gene has CDR1 SGDLS and CDR2 YYNGEE. The CDR3 sequence is 15 residues long. CDR3 sequence reads: CASSVEGRSNQPQHF. The CDR3 DNA follows: TGTGCTAGCAGCGTAGAGGGCCGTAGCAATCAGCCCCAGCATTTT.

The chain is built from TRBV28 and TRBJ2-2, with D hard to call. The CDR3 runs 14 residues. V shed 4 bases and J shed 7 bases, with 13 bases lying between them. The V gene's germline CDR1 is MDHEN and CDR2 SYDVKM. In nucleotides, the CDR3 is TGTGCCAGCAGTTACCGGAGAATGGACGGGGAGCTGTTTTTT. Protein product: CASSYRRMDGELFF.

The table lists this clonotype with a few counts. The chain combines TRBV4-3 with TRBJ2-1; TRBD2 matches 10 bases. The germline CDR1 and CDR2 sequences are LGHNA and YSLEER. J gave up 9 bases and V 5 bases, and 16 bases lay outside the gene matches. This CDR3 contains 17 residues. This chain's CDR3 is CASSDLAGEPVSGEQFF. CDR3 DNA sequence: TGCGCCAGCAGCGACCTAGCGGGAGAGCCCGTGAGCGGTGAGCAGTTCTTC.

The V gene is TRBV28, the J gene TRBJ2-3; a possible D gene is TRBD1 (5 bases). The V end lost 4 bases, the J end lost 2 bases, and 13 bases lay between the germline ends. Germline V CDR1 and CDR2: MDHEN, SYDVKM. The CDR3 runs 15 residues. The CDR3 loop is CASSSLGRATDTQYF. CDR3 coding DNA: TGTGCCAGCAGTTCCCTTGGCAGGGCCACAGATACGCAGTATTTT. Looking up the rest from reference TRBV28 and TRBJ2-3 gives the full variable domain: DVKVTQSSRYLVKRTGEKVFLECVQDMDHENMFWYRQDPGLGLRLIYFSYDVKMKEKGDIPEGYSVSREKKERFSLILESASTNQTSMYLCASSSLGRATDTQYFGPGTRLTVL.

The chain carries TRBV2 and TRBJ1-2; 7 positions match TRBD1. The CDR3 sequence is 13 residues long. Germline CDR1 SNHLY, CDR2 FYNNEI. Trimming cost V 6 bases and J 6 bases; bases outside gene matches: 7. The CDR3 loop reads CASRMSRGDGYTF. As DNA, the CDR3 is TGTGCCAGCAGGATGAGCAGGGGGGATGGCTACACCTTC. Full variable domain (remainder filled in from reference TRBV2 and TRBJ1-2): EPEVTQTPSHQVTQMGQEVILRCVPISNHLYFYWYRQILGQKVEFLVSFYNNEISEKSEIFDDQFSVERPDGSNFTLKIRSTKLEDSAMYFCASRMSRGDGYTFGSGTRLTVV.